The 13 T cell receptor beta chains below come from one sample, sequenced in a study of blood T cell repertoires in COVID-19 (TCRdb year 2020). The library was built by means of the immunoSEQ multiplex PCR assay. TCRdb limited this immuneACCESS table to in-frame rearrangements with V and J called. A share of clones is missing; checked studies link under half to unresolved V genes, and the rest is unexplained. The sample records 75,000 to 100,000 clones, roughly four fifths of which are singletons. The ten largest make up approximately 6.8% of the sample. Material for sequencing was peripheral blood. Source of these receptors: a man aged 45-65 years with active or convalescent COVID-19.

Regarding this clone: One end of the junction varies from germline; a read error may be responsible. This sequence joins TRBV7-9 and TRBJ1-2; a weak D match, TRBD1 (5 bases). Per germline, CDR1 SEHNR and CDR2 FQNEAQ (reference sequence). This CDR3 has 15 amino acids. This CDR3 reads CASTLGQGGDYGYTF. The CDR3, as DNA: TGTGCCAGCACCTTAGGTCAGGGTGGGGACTATGGCTACACCTTC.

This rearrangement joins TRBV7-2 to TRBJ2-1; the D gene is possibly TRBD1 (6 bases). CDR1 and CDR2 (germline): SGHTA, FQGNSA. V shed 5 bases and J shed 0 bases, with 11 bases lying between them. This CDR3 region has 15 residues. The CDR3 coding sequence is TGTGCCAGCAGCGAGGGACAAAGCTCCTACAATGAGCAGTTCTTC. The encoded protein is CASSEGQSSYNEQFF.

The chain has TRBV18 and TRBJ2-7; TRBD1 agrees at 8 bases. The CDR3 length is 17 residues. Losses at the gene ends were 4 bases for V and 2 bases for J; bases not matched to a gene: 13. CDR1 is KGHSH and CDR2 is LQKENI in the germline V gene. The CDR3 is CASSRHSPGTGTYEQYF. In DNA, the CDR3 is TGTGCCAGCTCACGCCATTCCCCAGGGACAGGAACCTACGAGCAGTACTTC.

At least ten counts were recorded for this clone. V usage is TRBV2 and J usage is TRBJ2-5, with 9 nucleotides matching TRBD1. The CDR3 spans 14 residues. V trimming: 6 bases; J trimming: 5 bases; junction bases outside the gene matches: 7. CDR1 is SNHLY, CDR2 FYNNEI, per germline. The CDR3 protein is CASRIGQGTETQYF. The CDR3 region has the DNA TGTGCCAGCAGGATCGGACAGGGGACGGAGACCCAGTACTTC. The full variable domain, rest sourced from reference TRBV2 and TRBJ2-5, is EPEVTQTPSHQVTQMGQEVILRCVPISNHLYFYWYRQILGQKVEFLVSFYNNEISEKSEIFDDQFSVERPDGSNFTLKIRSTKLEDSAMYFCASRIGQGTETQYFGPGTRLLVL.

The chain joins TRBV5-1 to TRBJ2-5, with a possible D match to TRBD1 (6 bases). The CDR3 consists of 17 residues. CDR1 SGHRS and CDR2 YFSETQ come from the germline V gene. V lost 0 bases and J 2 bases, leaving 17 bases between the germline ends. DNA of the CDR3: TGCGCCAGCAGCTTGGGAACAGGGCCACCGGGGCAAGAGACCCAGTACTTC. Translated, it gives CASSLGTGPPGQETQYF. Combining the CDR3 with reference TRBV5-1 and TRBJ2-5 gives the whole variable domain KAGVTQTPRYLIKTRGQQVTLSCSPISGHRSVSWYQQTPGQGLQFLFEYFSETQRNKGNFPGRFSGRQFSNSRSEMNVSTLELGDSALYLCASSLGTGPPGQETQYFGPGTRLLVL.

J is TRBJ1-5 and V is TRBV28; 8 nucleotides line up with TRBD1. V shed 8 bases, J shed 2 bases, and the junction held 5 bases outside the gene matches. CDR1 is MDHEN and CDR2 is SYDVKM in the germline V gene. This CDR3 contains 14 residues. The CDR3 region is CASGQGYGNQPQHF. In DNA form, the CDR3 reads TGTGCCAGCGGACAGGGTTACGGCAATCAGCCCCAGCATTTT.

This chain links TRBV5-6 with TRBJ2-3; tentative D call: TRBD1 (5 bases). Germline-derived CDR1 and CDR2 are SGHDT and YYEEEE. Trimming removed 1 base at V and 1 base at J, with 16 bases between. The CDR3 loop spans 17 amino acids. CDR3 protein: CASSLRRTQSGTDTQYF. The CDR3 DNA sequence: TGTGCCAGCAGCTTGAGGCGGACACAATCCGGCACAGATACGCAGTATTTT.

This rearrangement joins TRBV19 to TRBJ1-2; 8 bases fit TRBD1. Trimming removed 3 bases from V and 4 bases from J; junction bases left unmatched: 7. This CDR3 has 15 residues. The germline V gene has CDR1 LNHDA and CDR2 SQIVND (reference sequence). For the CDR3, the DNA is TGTGCCAGTAGTATCCCCGGACAGGGACCCTATGGCTACACCTTC. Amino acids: CASSIPGQGPYGYTF.

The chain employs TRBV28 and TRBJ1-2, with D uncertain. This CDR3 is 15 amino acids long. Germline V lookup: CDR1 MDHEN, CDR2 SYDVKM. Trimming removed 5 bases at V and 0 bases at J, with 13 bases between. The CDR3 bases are TGTGCCAGCAGTACCCCCCCGGGAACTAACTATGGCTACACCTTC. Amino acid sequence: CASSTPPGTNYGYTF.

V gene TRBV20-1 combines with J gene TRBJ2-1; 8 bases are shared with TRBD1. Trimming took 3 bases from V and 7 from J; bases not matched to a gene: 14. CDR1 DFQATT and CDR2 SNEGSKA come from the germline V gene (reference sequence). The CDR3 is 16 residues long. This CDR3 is CSASISGQGGGNEQFF. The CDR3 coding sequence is TGCAGTGCTAGTATCAGCGGACAGGGCGGAGGGAATGAGCAGTTCTTC.

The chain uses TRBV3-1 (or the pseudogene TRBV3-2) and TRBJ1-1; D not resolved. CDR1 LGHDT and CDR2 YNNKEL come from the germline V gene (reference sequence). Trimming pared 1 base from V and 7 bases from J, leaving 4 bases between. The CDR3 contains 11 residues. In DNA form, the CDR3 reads TGTGCCAGCAGCCAAGGTCTTGAAGCTTTCTTT. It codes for CASSQGLEAFF.

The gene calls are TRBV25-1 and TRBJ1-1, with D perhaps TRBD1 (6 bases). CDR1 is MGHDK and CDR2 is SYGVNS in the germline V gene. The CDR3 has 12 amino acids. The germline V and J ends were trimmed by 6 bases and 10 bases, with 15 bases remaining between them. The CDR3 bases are TGTGCCAGCAGCCTTCAACAGGGAAGAGCTTTCTTT. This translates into CASSLQQGRAFF.

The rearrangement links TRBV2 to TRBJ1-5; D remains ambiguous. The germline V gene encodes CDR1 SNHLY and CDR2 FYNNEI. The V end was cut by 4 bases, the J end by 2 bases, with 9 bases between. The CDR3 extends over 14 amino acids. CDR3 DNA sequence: TGTGCCAGCAGTGCGGGGATTGGCAATCAGCCCCAGCATTTT. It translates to CASSAGIGNQPQHF.